Shown below are 20 T cell receptor beta chains from a single sample sequenced in a study of shared clonotypes between healthy human individuals. The table came from immunoSEQ multiplex PCR; TCRdb's copy has only in-frame clones and leaves some out. The data show 600,000 to 750,000 clones, with 55% to 80% seen just once and around 1.8% held by the top ten. Sequencing was done on a sample of memory CD4+ T cells sorted from blood. Sample subset: CD45RA-negative fraction. The receptors were gathered from a woman aged 30 to 39 in good health.

This clone has just a few counts. The rearrangement links TRBV19 to TRBJ1-3; tentatively, D is TRBD1 (5 bases). This CDR3 contains 15 residues. CDR1 and CDR2 from the germline V gene are LNHDA and SQIVND (reference sequence). V was pared by 5 bases and J by 0 bases, with 11 bases between. The CDR3 DNA sequence: TGTGCCAGTAGTCCGACAGCTTTCTCTGGAAACACCATATATTTT. Residues: CASSPTAFSGNTIYF.

This chain links TRBV7-7 with TRBJ2-2; 7 bases are shared with TRBD2. Germline V lookup: CDR1 SSHAT, CDR2 FNYEAQ (reference sequence). CDR3 length: 15 amino acids. V shed 5 bases and J 3 bases; nucleotides not matched to a gene: 6. This CDR3 reads CASSPREPYTGELFF. The CDR3 DNA sequence: TGTGCCAGCAGCCCGCGGGAGCCCTACACCGGGGAGCTGTTTTTT.

Regarding this clone: Within the sample, other DNA sequences also encode this same CDR3. The V call is TRBV6-5, the J call TRBJ2-3, with D unclear. The CDR3 extends over 12 amino acids. Germline V gene lookup returns CDR1 MNHEY and CDR2 SVGAGI. Trimming removed 6 bases from V and 0 bases from J, with 4 bases in between. The CDR3 loop reads CASSSSTDTQYF. CDR3 coding DNA: TGTGCCAGCAGCTCGAGCACAGATACGCAGTATTTT.

V and J are TRBV5-4 and TRBJ2-1; D tentatively fits TRBD1 or TRBD2 (6 bases each). V dropped 1 base and J dropped 10 bases, with 18 bases sitting between them. The germline gives CDR1 SGHNT, CDR2 YYREEE (reference sequence). The CDR3 runs to 15 residues. CDR3 bases: TGTGCCAGCAGCTTGAGGGGGGACGGAGGGTTCGAGCAGTTCTTC. Its translation is CASSLRGDGGFEQFF.

V and J are TRBV10-3 and TRBJ2-3; 10 positions match TRBD2. The V gene end was trimmed by 0 bases and the J gene end by 3 bases; junction bases not matched to a gene: 6. The CDR3 runs to 17 residues. Germline V lookup: CDR1 ENHRY, CDR2 SYGVKD. CDR3: CAISESGRAGGTDTQYF. For the CDR3, the DNA is TGTGCCATCAGTGAGTCGGGTCGAGCGGGAGGGACAGATACGCAGTATTTT.

This clone appeared a few times. The CDR3 reads CASSLMGAETQYF. CDR3 nucleotides: TGTGCCAGCAGCTTAATGGGGGCTGAGACCCAGTACTTC. This sequence joins TRBV7-8 and TRBJ2-5, with D perhaps TRBD1 (6 bases). Per the germline V gene, CDR1 is SGHVS and CDR2 is FQNEAQ. CDR3 size: 13 residues. Trimming took 2 bases from V and 5 from J, leaving 9 bases between them.

This clone has only a few counts. The rearrangement links TRBV19 to TRBJ2-4; no reliable D call. CDR1 is LNHDA, CDR2 SQIVND, per germline (reference sequence). Trimming shortened V by 5 bases and J by 0 bases, and 14 bases separated the two germline ends. This CDR3 has 16 residues. The CDR3 DNA is TGTGCCAGTAGTCATTGGGATACTTTAGCCAAAAACATTCAGTACTTC. Protein product: CASSHWDTLAKNIQYF.

This chain uses TRBV6-5 with TRBJ1-1, with D tentatively TRBD1 (6 bases). CDR3 size: 11 residues. V shed 4 bases and J shed 12 bases, with 12 bases lying between them. Germline V gene data show CDR1 as MNHEY and CDR2 as SVGAGI. The CDR3, as DNA: TGTGCCAGCAGTTCTGCAGGGGAGCCTTTCTTT. This gives the protein CASSSAGEPFF.

The chain carries TRBV7-3 and TRBJ2-2; D gene unclear. The germline V and J ends were trimmed by 5 bases and 2 bases, with 6 bases remaining between them. This CDR3 is built from 13 residues. Per the germline V gene, CDR1 is SGHTA and CDR2 is FQGTGA. CDR3 protein: CASSGINTGELFF. The CDR3 region has the DNA TGTGCCAGCAGCGGGATAAACACCGGGGAGCTGTTTTTT.

A single count supports this clone. The chain joins TRBV2 to TRBJ2-2; 7 bases line up with TRBD2. Germline CDR1 and CDR2: SNHLY and FYNNEI. The CDR3 loop spans 15 amino acids. With V trimmed by 7 bases and J by 4 bases, 9 bases remained unmatched. This CDR3 reads CASIRGELGTGELFF. CDR3 DNA sequence: TGTGCCAGCATCCGGGGGGAGTTGGGCACCGGGGAGCTGTTTTTT. The whole variable domain, remainder taken from reference TRBV2 and TRBJ2-2, is EPEVTQTPSHQVTQMGQEVILRCVPISNHLYFYWYRQILGQKVEFLVSFYNNEISEKSEIFDDQFSVERPDGSNFTLKIRSTKLEDSAMYFCASIRGELGTGELFFGEGSRLTVL.

The V call is TRBV5-1, the J call TRBJ2-1; 9 bases are a match to TRBD2. Germline CDR1 SGHRS, CDR2 YFSETQ. The trim removed 1 base at V and 5 bases at J, leaving 10 bases unmatched. CDR3 length: 17 residues. The CDR3 spells CASSLTLSGSGNNEQFF. CDR3 DNA sequence: TGCGCCAGCAGCTTGACCCTTAGCGGGAGCGGTAACAATGAGCAGTTCTTC. Full variable domain (outside the CDR3, taken from reference TRBV5-1 and TRBJ2-1): KAGVTQTPRYLIKTRGQQVTLSCSPISGHRSVSWYQQTPGQGLQFLFEYFSETQRNKGNFPGRFSGRQFSNSRSEMNVSTLELGDSALYLCASSLTLSGSGNNEQFFGPGTRLTVL.

This chain uses TRBV5-1 with TRBJ2-6, with a weak D call TRBD1 (5 bases). Germline V gene data show CDR1 as SGHRS and CDR2 as YFSETQ. The CDR3 length is 15 residues. Trimming removed 1 base at V and 1 base at J, with 6 bases between. CDR3 residues: CASSLQGSGANVLTF. The CDR3 coding sequence is TGCGCCAGCAGCTTGCAGGGTTCTGGGGCCAACGTCCTGACTTTC.

The CDR3 DNA reads as TGTGCCAGCTCACCACCCGGCAACCTAATAAGGACTGAAGCTTTCTTT. Amino acid sequence: CASSPPGNLIRTEAFF. The genes are TRBV18 and TRBJ1-1; no definite D call. V lost 0 bases to trimming and J lost 5 bases, with 16 bases between them. This CDR3 spans 16 amino acids. Germline CDR1 and CDR2: KGHSH and LQKENI.

V is TRBV11-2 and J is TRBJ1-2, with a possible D match to TRBD1 (5 bases). The CDR3 extends over 16 amino acids. With 5 bases removed from V and 6 bases from J, the gap between germline ends came to 22 bases. In germline, CDR1 is SGHAT, CDR2 FQNNGV. The CDR3 region is CASSPLSRASPHGYTF. The CDR3 DNA reads TGTGCCAGCAGCCCATTATCCAGGGCCAGCCCCCATGGCTACACCTTC.

This rearrangement joins TRBV19 to TRBJ2-3; perhaps TRBD1 as D (6 bases). CDR3 length: 16 amino acids. Trimming pared 8 bases from V and 0 bases from J, leaving 18 bases between. CDR1 is LNHDA and CDR2 is SQIVND in the germline V gene (reference sequence). The CDR3 here is CASSRVPQGSTDTQYF. The DNA of the CDR3 is TGTGCCAGTTCAAGGGTGCCGCAGGGGAGCACAGATACGCAGTATTTT.

The chain joins TRBV6-5 to TRBJ1-1, with a possible D match to TRBD1 (6 bases). CDR3 length equals 14 residues. The V end lost 3 bases, the J end lost 1 base, and 9 bases lay between the germline ends. Germline values: CDR1 MNHEY, CDR2 SVGAGI. Written as DNA, the CDR3 is TGTGCCAGCAGTTATCCGGACAGGAACACTGAAGCTTTCTTT. It translates to CASSYPDRNTEAFF.

The chain joins TRBV27 to TRBJ2-5; possibly TRBD2 for D (5 bases). The germline gives CDR1 MNHEY, CDR2 SMNVEV (reference sequence). This CDR3 is built from 15 residues. V shed 2 bases and J shed 4 bases, with 14 bases lying between them. CDR3 in DNA: TGTGCCAGCAGTTTAATAGGAGGCCGTCGAGAGACCCAGTACTTC. Amino acid sequence: CASSLIGGRRETQYF.

The chain couples TRBV28 to TRBJ2-4; 11 positions agree with TRBD2. Trimming took 5 bases from V and 0 from J; bases not matched to a gene: 15. The CDR3 is 20 amino acids. CDR1 and CDR2 (germline): MDHEN, SYDVKM. In DNA form, the CDR3 reads TGTGCCAGCAGTGGCCACCTTCAGGGACTAGCGGTAATAGCCAAAAACATTCAGTACTTC. Its protein product is CASSGHLQGLAVIAKNIQYF. Supplemented by reference TRBV28 and TRBJ2-4, the full variable domain reads DVKVTQSSRYLVKRTGEKVFLECVQDMDHENMFWYRQDPGLGLRLIYFSYDVKMKEKGDIPEGYSVSREKKERFSLILESASTNQTSMYLCASSGHLQGLAVIAKNIQYFGAGTRLSVL.

J is TRBJ2-7 and V is TRBV7-9, with D unclear. V lost 9 bases to trimming and J lost 1 base, with 10 bases between them. This CDR3 spans 12 amino acids. CDR1 and CDR2 (germline): SEHNR, FQNEAQ (reference sequence). In DNA form, the CDR3 reads TGTGCCAGTCGAGGTACGTCCTACGAGCAGTACTTC. It is translated as CASRGTSYEQYF.

J is TRBJ1-3 and V is TRBV5-1; 12 bases match TRBD1. The CDR3 consists of 16 residues. After removal of 2 bases from V and 3 bases from J, the junction contained 3 bases not matched to a gene. Germline CDR1 reads SGHRS; CDR2 reads YFSETQ. Written as DNA, the CDR3 is TGCGCCAGCAGCTTCGGGACAGGGGGCGGTGGAAACACCATATATTTT. Protein sequence: CASSFGTGGGGNTIYF.